This T cell receptor beta chain was captured in a study of cytomegalovirus exposure and HLA in healthy donors. Findings of the study overall: A cluster of highly shared sequence variants was likely a sequencing artifact. Presence/absence comparisons presumed near-even sequencing depth among donors. Later analysis demonstrated an association between a missense DCLRE1C variant and TCR beta V- and J-gene trimming.

The PCR had 60 Vbeta and 13 Jbeta primers. TCRdb's copy holds only in-frame clones and misses some; the assay was immunoSEQ multiplex PCR. Among about 150,000 clones listed, around 79% were seen once. The length of the CDR3 is 14 residues. Trimming pared 4 bases from V and 4 bases from J, leaving 14 bases between. A few counts support this clone. Antigen unknown. At the time of sampling, donors were nominally healthy, though unrecorded immune exposures were likely. This TCR was recovered from a man aged 25-40 years in good health and CMV-seropositive. The V and J genes are TRBV23-1 and TRBJ2-7, with D perhaps matching TRBD1 (6 bases). TRBV23-1 is identified as an open reading frame with a role that is uncertain. The specimen was PBMCs. In DNA form, the CDR3 reads TGCGCCAGCAGTCCAAGGACAGTTTCGTACGAGCAGTACTTC. It is translated as CASSPRTVSYEQYF.